Presented here are 27 T cell receptor beta chains from one specimen sequenced in a study of blood T cell repertoires in COVID-19. The table came from immunoSEQ multiplex PCR; TCRdb's copy has only in-frame clones and leaves some out. The sample has some 220,000 clones; 86% are singletons. The material sequenced was PBMCs or T cells enriched from blood (not recorded which). These receptors were collected from a woman aged 50 to 60 in a cohort exposed to, infected with or recovered from COVID-19 (not recorded which).

This chain joins TRBV2 and TRBJ2-5, with 10 nucleotides matching TRBD2. Germline V gives CDR1 SNHLY, CDR2 FYNNEI. The V and J ends lost 2 bases and 3 bases, in that order; junction bases with no gene match: 6. CDR3 size: 16 residues. CDR3 sequence: CASSEISSGGKETQYF. The CDR3 DNA reads as TGTGCCAGCAGTGAAATCTCTAGCGGGGGCAAAGAGACCCAGTACTTC.

This clone was seen a few times. The CDR3 region has the DNA TGCGCCAGCAGTGAGCCGCTACTCTCTGGAAACACCATATATTTT. It translates to CASSEPLLSGNTIYF. The rearrangement uses TRBV10-2 and TRBJ1-3; no firm D call. In germline, CDR1 is WSHSY, CDR2 SAAADI. The CDR3 runs 15 residues. V lost 2 bases and J lost 0, with 8 bases in between.

The V call is TRBV5-1, the J call TRBJ1-6; D is possibly TRBD1 (6 bases). V lost 0 bases and J lost 10, with 17 bases in between. This CDR3 contains 16 residues. Germline V gene data show CDR1 as SGHRS and CDR2 as YFSETQ. The DNA of the CDR3 is TGCGCCAGCAGCTTGGCCCTCGGGGGGGCACGATCACCCCTCCACTTT. Amino acid sequence: CASSLALGGARSPLHF.

The rearrangement uses TRBV3-1 (or the pseudogene TRBV3-2) and TRBJ2-4; 10 nucleotides match TRBD1. Germline CDR1 LGHDT, CDR2 YNNKEL (reference sequence). The CDR3 totals 17 residues. V was clipped by 1 base and J by 9 bases; unmatched bases: 12. The CDR3 is CASSQGTGGINSPIQYF. As DNA, the CDR3 is TGTGCCAGCAGCCAAGGGACAGGGGGGATCAACTCCCCCATTCAGTACTTC.

V gene TRBV11-1 combines with J gene TRBJ2-7; 8 bases fit TRBD1. V trimming: 0 bases; J trimming: 5 bases; junction bases outside the gene matches: 9. This CDR3 has 16 amino acids. Germline V lookup: CDR1 SGHAT, CDR2 FQDESV (reference sequence). In nucleotides, the CDR3 is TGTGCCAGCAGCTTAGCCCGACAGGGGCCTCAGCACGAGCAGTACTTC. Amino acids: CASSLARQGPQHEQYF.

The chain employs TRBV3-1 (or the pseudogene TRBV3-2) and TRBJ1-2; the match to TRBD1 covers 9 bases. With V trimmed by 4 bases and J by 2 bases, 14 bases remained unmatched. The length of the CDR3 is 18 residues. From germline, CDR1 is LGHDT and CDR2 YNNKEL (reference sequence). As DNA, the CDR3 is TGTGCCAGCAGCCGAAACGCACAGGGGGCGACCAAAAACTATGGCTACACCTTC. Its translation is CASSRNAQGATKNYGYTF.

V usage is TRBV19 and J usage is TRBJ2-3, with 8 nucleotides matching TRBD1. V lost 10 bases to trimming and J lost 6 bases; unmatched junction nucleotides: 21. Germline V gene lookup returns CDR1 LNHDA and CDR2 SQIVND (reference sequence). This CDR3 is built from 17 residues. The CDR3 sequence is CATTPRAGGPARDTQYF. DNA for the CDR3: TGTGCCACCACCCCCAGGGCAGGGGGCCCTGCCAGGGATACGCAGTATTTT.

A single count supports this clone. This rearrangement joins TRBV6-5 to TRBJ2-7; tentatively, D is TRBD2 (6 bases). The germline V and J ends were trimmed by 4 bases and 3 bases, with 16 bases remaining between them. The CDR3 has 15 amino acids. CDR1 and CDR2 (germline): MNHEY, SVGAGI. The CDR3 DNA reads as TGTGCCAGCAGTTCTAGGGAGGAGGCGATCTACGAGCAGTACTTC. Translation gives CASSSREEAIYEQYF.

CDR3 DNA sequence: TGTGCCAGCAGTAAAGGACAGGGAGGCTATGGCTACACCTTC. Translation gives CASSKGQGGYGYTF. The chain is built from TRBV2 and TRBJ1-2; 8 bases align to TRBD1. The V and J ends lost 5 bases and 4 bases, in that order; junction bases with no gene match: 6. The CDR3 length is 14 residues. Germline CDR1 reads SNHLY; CDR2 reads FYNNEI.

The genes are TRBV3-1 (or the pseudogene TRBV3-2) and TRBJ2-7; the match to TRBD2 covers 7 bases. Germline values: CDR1 LGHDT, CDR2 YNNKEL (reference sequence). V lost 0 bases, J lost 7 bases, and 9 bases stayed unmatched. The CDR3 is made up of 15 amino acids. The CDR3: CASSQDSPAGQEQYF. CDR3 sequence (DNA): TGTGCCAGCAGCCAAGATTCCCCAGCGGGGCAAGAGCAGTACTTC.

The chain links TRBV28 to TRBJ1-2, with TRBD1 matching 7 bases. This CDR3 is built from 13 residues. The germline V gene encodes CDR1 MDHEN and CDR2 SYDVKM. The V segment lost 6 bases and the J segment 8 bases; nucleotides outside the gene matches: 9. In nucleotides, the CDR3 is TGTGCCAGCAGGCAAAGGGGGCGTGGGGGCTACACCTTC. It translates to CASRQRGRGGYTF.

The genes are TRBV6-2 or TRBV6-3 and TRBJ1-3; a possible D gene is TRBD1 (5 bases). The germline V gene encodes CDR1 MNHEY and CDR2 SVGEGT. The V end was cut by 6 bases, the J end by 8 bases, with 14 bases between. The CDR3 length is 13 residues. The CDR3 loop reads CASSRPGGDTIYF. Here the CDR3 DNA reads TGTGCCAGCAGCCGGCCAGGAGGGGACACCATATATTTT.

The V and J genes are TRBV4-3 and TRBJ1-1, with a tentative D call TRBD1 (6 bases). Germline V gene sequence: CDR1 LGHNA, CDR2 YSLEER. Trimming cost V 0 bases and J 1 base, with 12 bases left between them. There are 16 residues in the CDR3. CDR3 region: CASSQEVGRGNTEAFF. The DNA for the CDR3 is TGCGCCAGCAGCCAAGAGGTCGGCAGGGGGAACACTGAAGCTTTCTTT.

The chain couples TRBV6-5 to TRBJ1-1; D is perhaps TRBD1 (6 bases). Germline CDR1 reads MNHEY; CDR2 reads SVGAGI. V was pared by 7 bases and J by 4 bases, with 13 bases between. There are 13 residues in the CDR3. The CDR3 loop is CASNGWGRTEAFF. CDR3 bases: TGTGCCAGCAATGGATGGGGGCGCACTGAAGCTTTCTTT.

This chain uses TRBV18 with TRBJ1-1; 7 nucleotides agree with TRBD1. The CDR3 length is 13 residues. Trimming at V came to 8 bases and at J to 2 bases, leaving 5 bases not matched to a gene. Germline V CDR1 and CDR2: KGHSH, LQKENI. In nucleotides, the CDR3 is TGTGCCAGCAGGGGACAGATAAACACTGAAGCTTTCTTT. Translated: CASRGQINTEAFF.

The chain joins TRBV2 to TRBJ1-1; TRBD1 is a possible D gene (5 bases). The CDR3 is 14 amino acids. In germline, CDR1 is SNHLY, CDR2 FYNNEI. The ends were cut back, 3 bases at V and 9 bases at J, with 17 bases in the middle. CDR3 nucleotides: TGTGCCAGCAGTGAGATTTTTGAAGGGACTAAAGCTTTCTTT. This sequence encodes CASSEIFEGTKAFF.

This clone was detected once. This specimen includes other DNA sequences encoding the same CDR3. The gene calls are TRBV9 and TRBJ2-1; no definite D call. CDR1 SGDLS and CDR2 YYNGEE come from the germline V gene. The V end was cut by 0 bases, the J end by 0 bases, with 4 bases between. The CDR3 is 14 amino acids. The CDR3 loop is CASSVASSYNEQFF. DNA of the CDR3: TGTGCCAGCAGCGTAGCTTCCTCCTACAATGAGCAGTTCTTC.

The chain uses TRBV4-2 and TRBJ1-4; no clear D gene. V lost 1 base and J lost 3, with 9 bases in between. Germline V gene sequence: CDR1 LGHNA, CDR2 YNFKEQ. The CDR3 extends over 15 amino acids. CDR3 DNA: TGTGCCAGCAGCCAAGTGGTCACTTCTAATGAAAAACTGTTTTTT. Residues: CASSQVVTSNEKLFF.

This sequence joins TRBV7-2 and TRBJ2-2; no definite D call. The CDR3 is 16 residues long. CDR1 SGHTA and CDR2 FQGNSA come from the germline V gene. The V gene lost 1 base and the J gene lost 5 bases, with 14 bases spanning the gap. CDR3 residues: CASSLVARIGTGELFF. The DNA of the CDR3 is TGTGCCAGCAGCTTAGTTGCCAGGATAGGAACCGGGGAGCTGTTTTTT.

This chain links TRBV29-1 with TRBJ1-2; 7 nucleotides align to TRBD1. The CDR3 consists of 14 residues. V dropped 4 bases and J dropped 4; count of bases not matched to a gene: 9. CDR1 SQVTM and CDR2 ANQGSEA come from the germline V gene. This CDR3 is CSVARDREFYGYTF. DNA of the CDR3: TGCAGCGTTGCTCGGGACAGAGAATTCTATGGCTACACCTTC.

As concerns this clone: Other DNA sequences in the same sample also yield this CDR3. For the CDR3, the DNA is TGTGCCAGCAGTCGAACAGAAAACTATGGCTACACCTTC. Translated, it gives CASSRTENYGYTF. This rearrangement joins TRBV3-1 (or the pseudogene TRBV3-2) to TRBJ1-2; D gene uncertain. There are 13 residues in the CDR3. The V and J ends lost 6 bases and 2 bases respectively, with 10 bases between them. CDR1 LGHDT and CDR2 YNNKEL come from the germline V gene (reference sequence).

The chain joins TRBV11-2 to TRBJ1-4; 8 bases line up with TRBD1. The ends lost 4 bases at V and 8 bases at J; junction bases unmatched: 3. The V gene's germline CDR1 is SGHAT and CDR2 FQNNGV. The CDR3 extends over 13 amino acids. CDR3 amino acids: CASSSDRVEKLFF. CDR3 sequence (DNA): TGTGCCAGCAGCTCGGACAGGGTCGAAAAACTGTTTTTT. Looking up the rest from reference TRBV11-2 and TRBJ1-4 gives the full variable domain: EAGVAQSPRYKIIEKRQSVAFWCNPISGHATLYWYQQILGQGPKLLIQFQNNGVVDDSQLPKDRFSAERLKGVDSTLKIQPAKLEDSAVYLCASSSDRVEKLFFGSGTQLSVL.

The chain links TRBV21-1 to TRBJ2-7; the DNA was not compared with TRBD1, the D call given in the table. TRBV21-1 is classified as a pseudogene. This CDR3 comprises 16 residues. The CDR3 protein is CASSSSGWGHLYEQYF. As DNA, the CDR3 is TGTGCCAGCAGCTCCTCCGGGTGGGGACACCTCTACGAGCAGTACTTC.

Of note for this clone: Other DNA sequences in this sample translate to the same CDR3. The chain is built from TRBV7-2 and TRBJ2-2; the D is unclear. The ends were cut back, 3 bases at V and 1 base at J, with 6 bases in the middle. Germline CDR1 SGHTA, CDR2 FQGNSA. The CDR3 is made up of 14 amino acids. Here the CDR3 reads CASSFSGNTGELFF. CDR3 bases: TGTGCCAGCAGCTTTTCAGGGAACACCGGGGAGCTGTTTTTT. Combining the CDR3 with reference TRBV7-2 and TRBJ2-2 gives the whole variable domain GAGVSQSPSNKVTEKGKDVELRCDPISGHTALYWYRQSLGQGLEFLIYFQGNSAPDKSGLPSDRFSAERTGGSVSTLTIQRTQQEDSAVYLCASSFSGNTGELFFGEGSRLTVL.

The V and J genes are TRBV30 and TRBJ1-6, with D perhaps TRBD1 (6 bases). The CDR3 runs 15 residues. In germline, CDR1 is GTSNPN, CDR2 SVGIG (reference sequence). V was trimmed by 0 bases and J by 7 bases, leaving 13 bases between them. CDR3 DNA sequence: TGTGCCTGGAGTGTACTGACAGGTCGAAATTCACCCCTCCACTTT. Translation: CAWSVLTGRNSPLHF.

The CDR3 loop is CASSPESRTQYF. CDR3 bases: TGTGCCAGCAGCCCCGAGTCCCGTACGCAGTATTTT. The V call is TRBV5-4, the J call TRBJ2-3; unclear D gene. The germline CDR1 and CDR2 sequences are SGHNT and YYREEE (reference sequence). Trimming left V 4 bases short and J 8 bases short, with 11 bases between. The CDR3 is 12 amino acids.

The CDR3 spells CASTNMRSLQASYGYTF. For the CDR3, the DNA is TGTGCCAGCACCAACATGAGGTCTTTACAGGCCTCCTATGGCTACACCTTC. This chain connects TRBV13 to TRBJ1-2, with D perhaps matching TRBD1 (5 bases). Trimming stripped 7 bases from V and 4 bases from J, with 25 bases between. Germline assignment: CDR1 PRHDT and CDR2 FYEKMQ (reference sequence). This CDR3 has 17 residues.